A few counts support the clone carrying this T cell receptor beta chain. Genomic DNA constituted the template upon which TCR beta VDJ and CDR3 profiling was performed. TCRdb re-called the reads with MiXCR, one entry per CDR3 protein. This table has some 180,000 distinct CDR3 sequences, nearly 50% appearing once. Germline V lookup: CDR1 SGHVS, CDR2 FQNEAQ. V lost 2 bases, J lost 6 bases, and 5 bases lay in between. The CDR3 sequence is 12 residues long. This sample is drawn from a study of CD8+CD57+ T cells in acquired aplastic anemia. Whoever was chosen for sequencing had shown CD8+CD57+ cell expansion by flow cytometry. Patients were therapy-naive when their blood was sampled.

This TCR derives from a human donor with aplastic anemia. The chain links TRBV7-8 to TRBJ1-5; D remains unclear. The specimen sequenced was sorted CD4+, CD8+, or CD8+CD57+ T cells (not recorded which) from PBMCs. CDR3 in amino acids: CASSLYSQPQHF. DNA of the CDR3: TGTGCCAGCAGCTTATACAGTCAGCCCCAGCATTTT.